This record covers a single T cell receptor beta chain. Original processing methods: Amplified reference gene primers provided the basis for estimating nucleated cell counts. Sequencing used immunoSEQ multiplex PCR; TCRdb keeps in-frame clones, though not all of them. Clone size and the V and J calls come from that table; the DNA yielded D and trimming. The sample comprises some 49,000 clones, around four fifths of which are singletons, and 2.5% to 3% rests with the top ten. The data are from a study of blood T cell repertoires in COVID-19. Study background: The United States, Italy and Spain were the sources of the acute and convalescent COVID-19 samples. PBMCs, B-cell-depleted T cells, or T cells provided the cDNA or gDNA that made up the material.

Germline loops: CDR1 SNHLY, CDR2 FYNNEI. V was cut by 9 bases and J by 5 bases, with 19 bases left in between. The CDR3 is 14 residues long. Specimen: peripheral blood. The TCR was taken from a woman in her sixties with acute or convalescent COVID-19. This chain uses TRBV2 with TRBJ2-5, with D possibly matching TRBD1 (6 bases). The DNA for the CDR3 is TGTGCCAGTTCCGGACAGACTAAATGGGAGACCCAGTACTTC. Its translation is CASSGQTKWETQYF.